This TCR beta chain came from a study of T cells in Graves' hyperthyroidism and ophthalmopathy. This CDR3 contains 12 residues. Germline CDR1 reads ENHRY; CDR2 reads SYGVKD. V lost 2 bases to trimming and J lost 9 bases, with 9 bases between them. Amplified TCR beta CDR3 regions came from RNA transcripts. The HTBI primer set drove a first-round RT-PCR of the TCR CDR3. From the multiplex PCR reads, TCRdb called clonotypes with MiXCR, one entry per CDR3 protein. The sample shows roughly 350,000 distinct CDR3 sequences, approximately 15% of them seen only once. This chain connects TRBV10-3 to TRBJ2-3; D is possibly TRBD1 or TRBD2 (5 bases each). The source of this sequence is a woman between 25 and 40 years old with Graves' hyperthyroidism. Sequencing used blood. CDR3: CAISELEGTQYF. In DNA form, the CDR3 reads TGTGCCATCAGTGAGCTTGAGGGGACGCAGTATTTT.